The 8 T cell receptor beta chains in this list originate from one sample, sequenced in a study of blood T cells in healthy people across ages. Through a sample-barcoded 5' primer and a J-beta primer mix, a second PCR was run for 7 to 11 cycles. Using its own MiXCR run on the 5' RACE reads, TCRdb lists one record per CDR3 protein. The data show fewer than 950,000 distinct CDR3 sequences, less than 70% seen once. The sequenced sample was blood. Source of these receptors: a man at least 80 years old in good health.

This clonotype appeared a few times. The chain joins TRBV6-5 to TRBJ2-3; D remains unclear. The CDR3 loop spans 15 amino acids. Germline lookup yields CDR1 MNHEY and CDR2 SVGAGI. Trimming left V 6 bases short and J 0 bases short, with 13 bases between. In nucleotides, the CDR3 is TGTGCCAGCAGATCAAAAGGGTCTAGCACAGATACGCAGTATTTT. Residues: CASRSKGSSTDTQYF.

This clonotype was seen a few times. V usage is TRBV19 and J usage is TRBJ1-5; D unclear. Looked up from germline, CDR1 is LNHDA and CDR2 is SQIVND (reference sequence). The CDR3 is 15 residues long. The ends were cut back, 6 bases at V and 0 bases at J, with 12 bases in the middle. The CDR3, as DNA: TGTGCCAGTAGCGGAGACGGTTCTAGCAATCAGCCCCAGCATTTT. It specifies CASSGDGSSNQPQHF.

The J gene is TRBJ1-1, the V gene TRBV5-1, with a tentative D call TRBD1 (5 bases). CDR3 size: 15 residues. V was shortened by 0 bases and J by 4 bases, with 13 bases between the two germline ends. Germline V CDR1 and CDR2: SGHRS, YFSETQ. CDR3 bases: TGCGCCAGCAGCTTGGTGTCTGGGGGGTCCACTGAAGCTTTCTTT. Translated: CASSLVSGGSTEAFF.

This chain joins TRBV20-1 and TRBJ2-5, with D possibly TRBD2 on 6 matching bases. V was clipped by 5 bases and J by 1 base, with 14 bases between them. CDR1 and CDR2 (germline): DFQATT, SNEGSKA (reference sequence). The CDR3 has 14 amino acids. The CDR3 sequence: CSASLGLAQETQYF. The CDR3 DNA reads as TGCAGTGCTTCCTTGGGACTCGCCCAAGAGACCCAGTACTTC.

The chain combines TRBV28 with TRBJ1-2, with TRBD1 matching over 10 bases. J lost 5 bases, V lost 5 bases, and 11 bases had no gene match. The CDR3 spans 16 residues. CDR1 MDHEN and CDR2 SYDVKM come from the germline V gene. This CDR3 is CASSTRPGQGTYGYTF. The CDR3, as DNA: TGTGCCAGCAGTACGAGGCCGGGACAGGGGACGTATGGCTACACCTTC.

This clonotype was counted a single time. The J gene is TRBJ1-3, the V gene TRBV6-6; D is unclear. CDR1 is MNHNY, CDR2 SVGAGI, per germline (reference sequence). The CDR3 contains 15 residues. V was pared by 2 bases and J by 0 bases, with 8 bases between. The CDR3 loop reads CASSYGQISGNTIYF. CDR3 nucleotides: TGTGCCAGCAGTTACGGGCAGATCTCTGGAAACACCATATATTTT.

With respect to this clonotype: Its ends do not fully match the called genes, so a read error is possible. This chain joins TRBV7-2 and TRBJ2-1; TRBD2 might be the D (5 bases). Germline V gives CDR1 SGHTA, CDR2 FQGNSA. CDR3 size: 14 residues. The CDR3 loop is CVSSRAALYNEQFF. The CDR3 nucleotides read TGTGTCAGCAGTAGAGCGGCCCTCTACAATGAGCAGTTCTTC.

The chain uses TRBV7-2 and TRBJ2-7; TRBD2 matches 11 bases. The trim removed 3 bases at V and 4 bases at J, leaving 14 bases unmatched. Germline loops: CDR1 SGHTA, CDR2 FQGNSA. The CDR3 extends over 18 amino acids. The CDR3 spells CASSFRRLAGLNPYEQYF. CDR3 DNA: TGTGCCAGCAGCTTTCGCCGACTAGCGGGATTGAACCCGTACGAGCAGTACTTC.